The entry below describes one T cell receptor (beta chain). Germline-derived CDR1 and CDR2 are SEHNR and FQNEAQ (reference sequence). The V segment lost 6 bases and the J segment 8 bases; nucleotides outside the gene matches: 7. The CDR3 has 14 residues. This entry is derived from a study of cytomegalovirus exposure and HLA in healthy donors. With 60 Vbeta and 13 Jbeta primers, the PCR was carried out. TCRdb's copy holds only in-frame clones and misses some; the assay was immunoSEQ multiplex PCR. Among approximately 110,000 clones listed, around two thirds were seen once. Input material: PBMCs. The chain recombines TRBV7-9 with TRBJ2-1, with 10 bases aligning to TRBD1. This TCR came from a woman aged 40 to 50 in good health and CMV-seropositive. In DNA, the CDR3 is TGTGCCAGCAGGTCGGACAGGGGGTCGGATGAGCAGTTCTTC. Translating gives CASRSDRGSDEQFF.